These 25 T cell receptor beta chains share one sample of origin, sequenced in a study of shared clonotypes between healthy human individuals (dated by TCRdb to about 2020). Library construction relied on the immunoSEQ multiplex PCR assay. The clones in this table, taken by TCRdb from immuneACCESS, are in-frame only. Not every clone is retained; where verified, under half of the shortfall comes from an unresolved V gene, and the cause of the rest is unknown. The sample yields 2 million to 2.5 million clones; around 95% were counted once. The top ten clones comprise 0.1% to 0.15% of the sample. Sequences were obtained from naive CD4+ T cells sorted from blood. What this sample's cell subset or site label stands for: CD45RA+ positively selected. The source is a man aged 18 to 29 in good health.

The table lists this clone with a count of one. The chain couples TRBV28 to TRBJ2-2, with D possibly called TRBD1 or TRBD2 (5 bases each). This CDR3 contains 15 residues. Trimming removed 8 bases from V and 0 bases from J, with 13 bases in between. Germline-derived CDR1 and CDR2 are MDHEN and SYDVKM. CDR3 amino acids: CASATGTANTGELFF. For the CDR3, the DNA is TGTGCCAGCGCTACCGGGACCGCGAACACCGGGGAGCTGTTTTTT.

The rearrangement uses TRBV5-1 and TRBJ2-5, with TRBD2 identical over 15 bases. The CDR3 runs 16 residues. With 4 bases clipped from V and 4 bases from J, the junction kept 5 bases outside the gene matches. Germline-derived CDR1 and CDR2 are SGHRS and YFSETQ. The CDR3 is CASSRTSGGAGETQYF. Written as DNA, the CDR3 is TGCGCCAGCAGCCGGACTAGCGGGGGGGCCGGAGAGACCCAGTACTTC.

The rearrangement links TRBV5-6 to TRBJ1-1, with TRBD1 identical over 7 bases. The CDR3 loop spans 17 amino acids. The germline V gene encodes CDR1 SGHDT and CDR2 YYEEEE. V shed 1 base and J 0 bases; nucleotides not matched to a gene: 9. The CDR3: CASSLTGDWQLNTEAFF. The DNA for the CDR3 is TGTGCCAGCAGCTTGACAGGGGATTGGCAATTGAACACTGAAGCTTTCTTT. Looking up the rest from reference TRBV5-6 and TRBJ1-1 gives the full variable domain: DAGVTQSPTHLIKTRGQQVTLRCSPKSGHDTVSWYQQALGQGPQFIFQYYEEEERQRGNFPDRFSGHQFPNYSSELNVNALLLGDSALYLCASSLTGDWQLNTEAFFGQGTRLTVV.

J is TRBJ2-3 and V is TRBV4-3; 10 bases align to TRBD2. The V and J ends lost 1 base and 2 bases, in that order; junction bases with no gene match: 9. This CDR3 comprises 18 residues. Germline CDR1 LGHNA, CDR2 YSLEER. CDR3 bases: TGCGCCAGCAGCCAAGGAGCGGGAGGGCCGGTAGCCACAGATACGCAGTATTTT. Protein: CASSQGAGGPVATDTQYF.

The genes are TRBV6-5 and TRBJ1-1, with D unclear. CDR3 length equals 14 residues. Germline values: CDR1 MNHEY, CDR2 SVGAGI. Trimming removed 5 bases at V and 1 base at J, with 11 bases between. This CDR3 reads CASSRMLPNTEAFF. CDR3 nucleotides: TGTGCCAGCAGTCGCATGCTACCGAACACTGAAGCTTTCTTT.

The CDR3 region has the DNA TGTGCCAGCAGCTTCTGGACGGTCTCCTACGAGCAGTACTTC. Translating it yields CASSFWTVSYEQYF. The chain is built from TRBV5-5 and TRBJ2-7; D not certain. CDR1 is SGHKS, CDR2 YYEKEE, per germline (reference sequence). The CDR3 is made up of 14 amino acids. V lost 2 bases and J 0 bases, leaving 9 bases between the germline ends. Using reference TRBV5-5 and TRBJ2-7 for the parts outside the CDR3, the full variable domain is DAGVTQSPTHLIKTRGQQVTLRCSPISGHKSVSWYQQVLGQGPQFIFQYYEKEERGRGNFPDRFSARQFPNYSSELNVNALLLGDSALYLCASSFWTVSYEQYFGPGTRLTVT.

This chain uses TRBV28 with TRBJ2-7; D remains ambiguous. Germline CDR1 and CDR2: MDHEN and SYDVKM. This CDR3 comprises 13 residues. Trimming shortened V by 4 bases and J by 1 base, and 8 bases separated the two germline ends. CDR3 in amino acids: CASSWTESYEQYF. The CDR3 DNA sequence: TGTGCCAGCAGTTGGACCGAATCCTACGAGCAGTACTTC.

J is TRBJ1-1 and V is TRBV30, with a weak D call TRBD1 (5 bases). The germline CDR1 and CDR2 sequences are GTSNPN and SVGIG (reference sequence). With 0 bases removed from V and 8 bases from J, the gap between germline ends came to 16 bases. The CDR3 totals 14 residues. CDR3 DNA: TGTGCCTGGAGTGTACGAAGGAACCGACAGGAAGCTTTCTTT. As protein: CAWSVRRNRQEAFF.

The chain recombines TRBV6-6 with TRBJ2-1; a weak D match, TRBD1 (6 bases). V was trimmed by 0 bases and J by 0 bases, leaving 9 bases between them. The CDR3 totals 16 residues. Germline lookup yields CDR1 MNHNY and CDR2 SVGAGI (reference sequence). This chain's CDR3 is CASSYSQGSSYNEQFF. CDR3 nucleotides: TGTGCCAGCAGTTACTCGCAGGGGAGCTCCTACAATGAGCAGTTCTTC.

The V and J genes are TRBV6-6 and TRBJ1-6, with D unresolved. V was pared by 4 bases and J by 8 bases, with 6 bases between. The CDR3 is made up of 12 amino acids. Germline lookup yields CDR1 MNHNY and CDR2 SVGAGI (reference sequence). The CDR3: CASSLIDSPLHF. The CDR3 coding sequence is TGTGCCAGCAGTTTAATAGATTCACCCCTCCACTTT.

In DNA form, the CDR3 reads TGTGCCAGAGGACAGGGGGGCAATCAGCCCCAGCATTTT. It is translated as CARGQGGNQPQHF. The chain couples TRBV6-1 to TRBJ1-5; 10 bases match TRBD1. J was trimmed by 2 bases and V by 9 bases; bases with no gene match: 1. The CDR3 runs 13 residues. The germline V gene has CDR1 MNHNS and CDR2 SASEGT.

This chain's CDR3 is CAISEMQGYEQYF. CDR3 sequence (DNA): TGTGCCATCAGTGAGATGCAGGGCTACGAGCAGTACTTC. The genes are TRBV10-3 and TRBJ2-7; D is possibly TRBD1 (5 bases). In germline, CDR1 is ENHRY, CDR2 SYGVKD. Trimming took off 2 bases at V and 3 bases at J, with 8 bases between the two ends. This CDR3 is built from 13 residues.

The chain links TRBV6-1 to TRBJ2-2; TRBD1 might be the D (5 bases). Trimming cost V 6 bases and J 6 bases, with 14 bases left between them. The length of the CDR3 is 14 residues. From germline, CDR1 is MNHNS and CDR2 SASEGT. CDR3 nucleotide sequence: TGTGCCAGCAGCCCCACCAGGGTGGCCGGGGAGCTGTTTTTT. Amino acid sequence: CASSPTRVAGELFF.

The chain joins TRBV5-1 to TRBJ2-2; D not certain. The CDR3 extends over 13 amino acids. The germline gives CDR1 SGHRS, CDR2 YFSETQ. The V end lost 0 bases, the J end lost 6 bases, and 6 bases lay between the germline ends. For the CDR3, the DNA is TGCGCCAGCAGCTTGGACAGTCCCGGGGAGCTGTTTTTT. Translation: CASSLDSPGELFF.

The chain couples TRBV28 to TRBJ1-5; TRBD1 matches 10 bases. This CDR3 has 16 residues. The J segment lost 1 base and the V segment lost 6 bases, leaving 6 bases of the junction unmatched. Per the germline V gene, CDR1 is MDHEN and CDR2 is SYDVKM. The CDR3 loop is CASRGTGAGSNQPQHF. The DNA of the CDR3 is TGTGCCAGCAGAGGGACAGGGGCGGGAAGCAATCAGCCCCAGCATTTT.

The gene calls are TRBV10-3 and TRBJ2-1; D remains ambiguous. Germline CDR1 and CDR2: ENHRY and SYGVKD. The V gene lost 3 bases and the J gene lost 6 bases, with 6 bases spanning the gap. The CDR3 is 12 residues long. The chain's CDR3 is CAISDMGNEQFF. As DNA, the CDR3 is TGTGCCATCAGTGATATGGGCAATGAGCAGTTCTTC.

The rearrangement links TRBV7-8 to TRBJ2-7, with 9 positions matching TRBD1. The CDR3 is made up of 17 amino acids. CDR1 and CDR2 (germline): SGHVS, FQNEAQ. J lost 4 bases, V lost 2 bases, and 12 bases had no gene match. CDR3 sequence (DNA): TGTGCCAGCAGCTTATCTCCCGGGACAGGGTTTCGGTACGAGCAGTACTTC. It translates to CASSLSPGTGFRYEQYF.

V gene TRBV15 combines with J gene TRBJ2-5; 11 bases fit TRBD1. Losses at the gene ends were 1 base for V and 4 bases for J; bases not matched to a gene: 5. This CDR3 spans 16 amino acids. The germline gives CDR1 LNHNV, CDR2 YYDKDF (reference sequence). The CDR3 reads CATSRGGTGGLETQYF. CDR3 sequence (DNA): TGTGCCACCAGCAGAGGTGGGACAGGGGGTCTAGAGACCCAGTACTTC.

The V call is TRBV12-5, the J call TRBJ1-1; perhaps TRBD1 as D (5 bases). The CDR3 spans 13 residues. The V end lost 3 bases, the J end lost 10 bases, and 15 bases lay between the germline ends. Germline lookup yields CDR1 LGHNT and CDR2 FRNRAP. The CDR3 bases are TGTGCTAGTGGTTTCGGACGGGGGGATGGAGCTTTCTTT. Protein sequence: CASGFGRGDGAFF.

The table lists this clone with a count of one. V usage is TRBV19 and J usage is TRBJ1-2; D is uncertain. Germline V gene data show CDR1 as LNHDA and CDR2 as SQIVND (reference sequence). The V end lost 1 base, the J end lost 0 bases, and 9 bases lay between the germline ends. The CDR3 is 15 amino acids. The CDR3 DNA is TGTGCCAGTAGTATAGGAGGCATACCTAACTATGGCTACACCTTC. This encodes CASSIGGIPNYGYTF.

The chain combines TRBV4-1 with TRBJ1-5, with 7 nucleotides matching TRBD1. The CDR3 is 15 residues long. Losses at the gene ends were 5 bases for V and 3 bases for J; bases not matched to a gene: 7. CDR1 and CDR2 (germline): MGHRA, YSYEKL. CDR3 region: CASSKGEGANQPQHF. CDR3 in DNA: TGCGCCAGCAGCAAGGGGGAGGGGGCCAATCAGCCCCAGCATTTT.

The rearrangement joins TRBV10-2 to TRBJ1-5; 8 bases map to TRBD1. V dropped 3 bases and J dropped 6; count of bases not matched to a gene: 4. This CDR3 region has 14 residues. Germline CDR1 reads WSHSY; CDR2 reads SAAADI. CDR3 in DNA: TGCGCCAGCAGTGACACAGGGGGAGGTCAGCCCCAGCATTTT. Protein: CASSDTGGGQPQHF.

This CDR3 reads CASSSTWGRAYEQYF. CDR3 coding DNA: TGTGCCAGCAGTTCCACGTGGGGGAGAGCATACGAGCAGTACTTC. The chain employs TRBV6-5 and TRBJ2-7; D is perhaps TRBD1 or TRBD2 (5 bases each). Per germline, CDR1 MNHEY and CDR2 SVGAGI. CDR3 length equals 15 residues. Trimming cost V 4 bases and J 4 bases, with 17 bases left between them.

The rearrangement joins TRBV19 to TRBJ1-4; D call uncertain. CDR3 length equals 14 residues. V lost 5 bases and J 4 bases, leaving 11 bases between the germline ends. CDR1 and CDR2 from the germline V gene are LNHDA and SQIVND (reference sequence). The CDR3 region has the DNA TGTGCCAGTAGTCCCCCCCGGGATAATGAAAAACTGTTTTTT. Amino acids: CASSPPRDNEKLFF.

The rearrangement links TRBV5-4 to TRBJ2-7; 7 positions agree with TRBD1. In germline, CDR1 is SGHNT, CDR2 YYREEE (reference sequence). The length of the CDR3 is 15 residues. Trimming removed 1 base from V and 2 bases from J; junction bases left unmatched: 6. Here the CDR3 DNA reads TGTGCCAGCAGCTTGTTCCGGGACAGCCCCTACGAGCAGTACTTC. This translates into CASSLFRDSPYEQYF.